This TCR beta chain was found in a study of cytomegalovirus exposure and HLA in healthy donors (dated by TCRdb to 2017 to 2019). Study-wide context: According to an earlier analysis of around 600 of the donors, roughly 180 million T cells yielded 117 million unique TCR beta sequences and more than 250 Gb of sequence data. Across 398 genotyped donors of the cohort, an average of roughly 230,000 unique TCR beta nucleotide sequences per donor were sequenced, and 15% to 20% of those sequences were non-productive. Class I and class II HLA loci were covered by the typing at four-digit resolution. Of the roughly 400 genotyped donors, 81% were placed in the genetic ancestry cluster associated with self-reported Caucasian donors. In addition to the first cohort of 650 to 800 subjects, a separate validation cohort of approximately 130 different subjects was used. Typing coverage varied by locus: about 620-630 donors for A, B, C, DRB1 and DQB1; roughly 510 for DQA1; more than 600 for DPA1; roughly 450 for DPB1. A later genetic analysis took genome-wide SNP genotypes for about 55% of the 666 donors and used that subset as a discovery cohort. Rather than drawing on any new phenotypic data, the later analysis identified candidate immune exposures from TCR beta sequences and the way those sequences occurred across donors. The study combined high-throughput TCR immunosequencing, statistical association of individual TCRs with disease status, and machine learning to predict cytomegalovirus infection status. The study was designed to test whether signatures of past pathogen exposure could be identified by cataloging public T cell receptors. Because of strong linkage in the cohort, roughly five DR-DQ haplotypes were treated as single units for association and clustering. Donor age, sex, ethnicity and CMV serostatus were compiled together with the repertoire data. A later analysis re-analyzed previously published TCR beta repertoires from 650 to 800 donors and added high-resolution HLA genotyping to study TCR occurrence patterns. To decide whether each TCR beta V gene segment behaved as functional or pseudogenic, an earlier analysis of nearly 600 of the donors relied on high-throughput TCR beta sequencing. The T cell repertoires of about 700 subjects were profiled by immunosequencing and related to cytomegalovirus serostatus. An early release covering 500 to 750 HLA-typed donors comprised about 300 gigabases of sequencing data and 65 million to 100 million unique TCR sequences. Every discovery cohort repertoire had been produced on one sequencing platform. The full study reports these points: It was suggested by the authors that the approach could potentially be generalized to other disease states and immunological phenotypes. In a later genetic analysis, a missense DCLRE1C variant was associated with V-gene and J-gene trimming of TCR beta chains, and the association was replicated in an independent cohort. In a later genetic analysis, fewer N-insertions in productive TCRs were reported among donors in an Asian-associated ancestry cluster than the roughly 640-donor mean. The study listed around 160 TCR beta chains as associated with cytomegalovirus. In both the original and validation cohorts, the classifier was reported to diagnose cytomegalovirus status with high specificity and sensitivity. In a later analysis, TCR association rates were found to vary across HLA loci, with the most associated TCRs seen for DRB1 alleles and the fewest for HLA-C alleles. A few of the identified cytomegalovirus-associated TCR beta chains were confirmed in vitro to be specific for cytomegalovirus antigens. When HLA alleles, especially DR and DQ, strongly co-occurred, TCR associations were difficult to assign to individual alleles. A group of highly shared sequence variants was considered likely to be a technical artifact of the sequencing pipeline. HLA typing was unavailable for some donors at each locus, so association tests used only the typed subset. The only immune exposure information available for the cohort was CMV serostatus. In this cohort, only TCR beta chains were sequenced, and detectable features were limited by the absence of alpha or paired-chain data. Compared with equally common non-associated chains, HLA-associated TCR beta chains in a later analysis were more clonally expanded and had lower generation probabilities. Most TCR sequences were seen in very few donors, while some public TCRs were found in many individuals. Because counts were too low, approximately 18 rarely observed V segments, including chromosome 9 orphons, were excluded from the earlier analysis of some 590 of the donors. Linkage disequilibrium might explain the correlated functional status among segregating V segments, but an unknown experimental factor could not be ruled out. The presence/absence analyses assumed that sequencing depth was roughly uniform across donors, and that assumption may not be true. A further reported finding was that TCR beta sequences accurately predicted the HLA-A and HLA-B alleles for most subjects in the first cohort. A later analysis associated 15,000 or so TCR beta sequences with specific HLA alleles at a false discovery rate of 0.05. The 87-base-pair reads could not distinguish some IMGT-functional V segments, including TRBV6-2 and TRBV6-3, so those segments were excluded. In an earlier analysis of 587 of the donors, most TCR beta V segments appeared in productive rearrangements about 87% or about 30% of the time, broadly matching IMGT annotations. According to a later analysis, parvovirus B19, influenza, CMV and Epstein-Barr virus appeared linked to several top co-occurrence clusters. According to a later analysis, most CMV-associated TCR beta chains appeared to be HLA-restricted, and the HLA associations seemed to be driven largely by CMV exposure.

The cohort was made up of approximately 670 healthy bone marrow donors. At the time of sampling, every cohort member was nominally healthy, though immune exposures that went unrecorded were likely present. CMV serostatus was positive for about 290 and negative for about half of the 666 cohort members, and was not recorded for this donor. A peripheral blood sample was provided by each donor, and peripheral blood mononuclear cells were used for TCR beta sequencing. Genomic DNA extraction from the blood cell samples was performed with the Qiagen DNeasy Blood Extraction Kit. Receptor amplification or capture employed the immunoSEQ multiplex PCR assay. A mixture of 60 forward primers for TCR Vbeta segments and 13 reverse primers for TCR Jbeta segments was used in the multiplex PCR. The CDR3 region of rearranged TCR beta genes was amplified from genomic DNA with a multiplex PCR assay. Amplified TCR beta libraries were sequenced as 87-base-pair reads on the Illumina HiSeq System. The authors' pipeline ran thus. A later analysis tallied 75 million to 95 million unique TCR beta chains across the 700 or so repertoires, and approximately 12 million of those chains were shared by two or more donors. Raw reads were error-corrected and collapsed into unique sequences by a nearest-neighbor algorithm in which closely related sequences were merged to remove PCR and sequencing errors. V, D and J gene segments were assigned by aligning CDR3 sequences to IMGT reference sequences. Each retained sequence needed at least a six-nucleotide match to both a V gene segment and a J gene segment. Rearrangements were called productive when the CDR3 lacked stop codons and stayed in frame with V and J; all others were non-productive. Following IMGT convention, CDR3 was defined as the stretch from the second conserved V-encoded cysteine to the conserved J-encoded phenylalanine. The earlier analysis of about 610 of the donors excluded sequences that lacked an unambiguous match to a single V gene segment. In an earlier analysis of approximately 500 of the donors, a V segment was called functional when productive rearrangements were above 56.7%, and segregating when the standard deviation between donors exceeded 5%. A statistical classification framework was built for diagnosing cytomegalovirus status from the catalog of TCR beta chain sequences. In a later analysis, V and J genes were assigned by comparing TCR nucleotide sequences against IMGT/GENE-DB human TR gene sequences. Using the TCRdist pipeline, a later analysis assigned CDR3 sequences along with most-parsimonious VDJ recombination scenarios. In a later analysis, each TCR beta chain was defined by its CDR3 amino acid sequence together with its V-gene family, and reads without a unique V-gene family were excluded. In a later analysis, around 600 highly shared, low-generation-probability nucleotide sequences were removed to address suspected cross-contamination and a sequencing artifact. A later analysis calculated a clonal expansion index for each public chain from normalized within-repertoire ranks of inferred template counts. A later analysis computed generation probabilities with a VDJ recombination model fitted to out-of-frame rearrangements, and checked the results against IGoR. A later analysis scored TCR-TCR, TCR-HLA and TCR-CMV co-occurrence with hypergeometric tests, applying a repertoire-size bias correction to TCR pairs. False discovery rates were estimated in a later analysis by permuting HLA or CMV assignments 20 times. A later analysis grouped co-occurring TCRs with DBSCAN, adding TCRdist sequence similarity when clustering within HLA-allele-positive subsets. For co-occurrence clustering, repertoires with fewer than 30,000 or more than 120,000 public chains were excluded, along with roughly 5 repertoires with anomalous nucleotide sharing. Drawn from immuneACCESS, this table holds only the in-frame rearrangements with V and J called that TCRdb kept. Clones are partly lost; checked studies trace under half to an unresolved V gene and leave the rest unexplained. V, J and clone size derive from that table, while D and trimming were established from the DNA sequence. Recorded for this sample are around 91,000 clones; roughly 67% of them occurred a single time. The biggest ten clones account for roughly 2% of the sample.

As concerns this clone: This clone's antigen is unknown. No qualities accompany the bases; no much larger clone lies one base away.

Including cysteine and phenylalanine, the CDR3 has 14 amino acids. The sequence is cut down to CDR3 DNA, 42 bases in frame from base 1. Trimming at the junction amounts to 1 base on V and 6 bases on J, and the germline ends lie 9 bases apart. CDR1 and CDR2 (SGHDN, FVKESK) derive from the germline V gene. The sample consisted of PBMCs. The source of this sequence is a human donor in good health. The V gene is TRBV14 and the J gene is TRBJ2-2; TRBD2 could be the D gene, as 5 bases match. This receptor has the CDR3 CASSQVLGAGELFF. The nucleotides are TGTGCCAGCAGCCAAGTTTTGGGAGCCGGGGAGCTGTTTTTT. Extended through the reference TRBV14 and TRBJ2-2 proteins, this CDR3 yields the full variable domain: EAGVTQFPSHSVIEKGQTVTLRCDPISGHDNLYWYRRVMGKEIKFLLHFVKESKQDESGMPNNRFLAERTGGTYSTLKVQPAELEDSGVYFCASSQVLGAGELFFGEGSRLTVL.